This T cell receptor (beta chain) was identified in a study of cytomegalovirus exposure and HLA in healthy donors. 13 Jbeta primers and 60 Vbeta primers were used for the PCR. Sequenced by immunoSEQ multiplex PCR; TCRdb stores in-frame clones only, minus some. Of 150,000 to 200,000 clones listed, 80% are singletons. CDR3 size: 15 residues. Losses at the gene ends were 0 bases for V and 5 bases for J; bases not matched to a gene: 4. The germline V gene encodes CDR1 SGHTA and CDR2 FQGTGA. Sample: PBMCs. The sequence was collected from a man younger than 45 in good health and CMV-seronegative. V gene TRBV7-3 combines with J gene TRBJ2-3, with 8 bases matching TRBD2. The DNA of the CDR3 is TGTGCCAGCAGCTTAACGCGGGGGGCGATAGATACGCAGTATTTT. It yields the protein CASSLTRGAIDTQYF.